The T cell receptor (beta chain) under discussion was sequenced for a study of radiotherapy plus CTLA-4 blockade in lung cancer. Study at large: Disease control was achieved by less than 40% of patients, and objective responses by about 17%.

Note on this clone: Its antigen is unknown.

Assay used: immunoSEQ multiplex PCR; TCRdb lists only in-frame clones, some missing. The table records more than 95,000 clones, roughly 74% of them present only once. Study outcomes and limitations: Following radiotherapy plus ipilimumab, tumor-derived TCR clones expanded in the blood.

The CDR3 runs 14 residues. Germline V gives CDR1 SEHNR, CDR2 FQNEAQ (reference sequence). Trimming removed 5 bases from V and 4 bases from J, with 14 bases in between. This TCR derives from a human donor with non-small cell lung cancer who had a partial response to radiotherapy plus ipilimumab. Some clones in this sample may be carry-over from other donors' samples. The material was peripheral blood, obtained from a patient treated with radiotherapy plus ipilimumab. The J gene is TRBJ1-2, the V gene TRBV7-9, with D possibly matching TRBD1 (5 bases). The CDR3 spells CASSRQGTSYGYTF. The CDR3, as DNA: TGTGCCAGCAGCCGCCAGGGTACCTCCTATGGCTACACCTTC.